This T cell receptor beta chain was sequenced in a study of cytomegalovirus exposure and HLA in healthy donors. Study-level findings and limits: Among donors in an Asian-associated ancestry cluster, a later analysis reportedly found fewer N-insertions than the roughly 700-donor mean.

For this clone: Its specificity is not known.

All the people who gave samples were healthy bone marrow donors. The PCR employed 60 Vbeta primers together with 13 Jbeta primers. Clones were read by immunoSEQ multiplex PCR, and TCRdb kept only the in-frame ones, dropping some. The data show about 190,000 clones, roughly 76% seen once. The junction had 8 bases not matched to a gene; V was cut back by 4 bases and J by 7 bases. The CDR3 covers 15 residues. The germline V gene encodes CDR1 SGHRS and CDR2 YFSETQ. The source of this sequence is a woman aged 25-40 years in good health and CMV-seropositive. The sequenced sample consisted of PBMCs. This chain connects TRBV5-1 to TRBJ1-4, with 9 positions matching TRBD1. The CDR3 DNA reads as TGCGCCAGCAGCCCGGCCGGACAGGGGTTTGAAAAACTGTTTTTT. As protein: CASSPAGQGFEKLFF.